These T cell receptor beta chains were read from a single sample in a study of blood T cell repertoires in COVID-19. TCRdb's table, derived via immunoSEQ multiplex PCR, lists solely in-frame clones and lacks some. The sample has under 150,000 clones; approximately 81% are singletons. Sequencing was done on a sample of peripheral blood. Receptors were obtained from a human donor in a cohort sampled during active COVID-19. The CDR3 runs from the conserved cysteine through the conserved F or W. The order of the fields is clone size, V gene, CDR3 length, J gene, CDR3 protein. Only some rows state a clone size, as once, few, many or a class for expanded clones.

clone_size: NA
v_call: TRBV13
cdr3_length: 18
j_call: TRBJ2-3
cdr3_aa: CASSSSIAGGRSTDTQYF

clone_size: NA
v_call: TRBV5-3
cdr3_length: 16
j_call: TRBJ2-7
cdr3_aa: CARPRTGGPALYEQYF

clone_size: NA
v_call: TRBV27
cdr3_length: 14
j_call: TRBJ1-2
cdr3_aa: CASSSGGQNYGYTF

clone_size: once
v_call: TRBV19
cdr3_length: 16
j_call: TRBJ1-4
cdr3_aa: CASSIEQGAANEKLFF

clone_size: NA
v_call: TRBV29-1
cdr3_length: 19
j_call: TRBJ2-1
cdr3_aa: CSVERPGTSGGAWYNEQFF

clone_size: NA
v_call: TRBV10-3
cdr3_length: 13
j_call: TRBJ2-2
cdr3_aa: CATETGGTGELFF

clone_size: NA
v_call: TRBV7-2
cdr3_length: 17
j_call: TRBJ2-3
cdr3_aa: CASSARLAGGPSNTQYF

clone_size: NA
v_call: TRBV7-2
cdr3_length: 15
j_call: TRBJ1-2
cdr3_aa: CASSLRQGPRYGYTF

clone_size: NA
v_call: TRBV5-1
cdr3_length: 14
j_call: TRBJ2-7
cdr3_aa: CASSARQGIHEQYF

clone_size: NA
v_call: TRBV6-2/TRBV6-3
cdr3_length: 14
j_call: TRBJ2-5
cdr3_aa: CASSYGRGRETQYF

clone_size: NA
v_call: TRBV5-1
cdr3_length: 15
j_call: TRBJ1-3
cdr3_aa: CASSQVGNAGNTIYF

clone_size: NA
v_call: TRBV5-4
cdr3_length: 16
j_call: TRBJ1-6
cdr3_aa: CASSLVGGSYNSPLHF

clone_size: NA
v_call: TRBV5-4
cdr3_length: 16
j_call: TRBJ1-6
cdr3_aa: CASNRGAGQGGSPLHF

clone_size: NA
v_call: TRBV6-6
cdr3_length: 15
j_call: TRBJ1-4
cdr3_aa: CASSRQGRANEKLFF

clone_size: NA
v_call: TRBV19
cdr3_length: 14
j_call: TRBJ1-5
cdr3_aa: CASSIQQLNQPQHF

clone_size: few
v_call: TRBV18
cdr3_length: 15
j_call: TRBJ2-1
cdr3_aa: CASSPLGLAGGEQFF

clone_size: NA
v_call: TRBV7-8
cdr3_length: 14
j_call: TRBJ2-1
cdr3_aa: CASSGTGTYNEQFF

clone_size: NA
v_call: TRBV30
cdr3_length: 13
j_call: TRBJ2-7
cdr3_aa: CACTRDRGAEQYF

clone_size: NA
v_call: TRBV5-1
cdr3_length: 15
j_call: TRBJ2-1
cdr3_aa: CASSLGQGPPDEQFF

clone_size: NA
v_call: TRBV7-2
cdr3_length: 15
j_call: TRBJ1-1
cdr3_aa: CASSLGGAGGTEAFF

clone_size: NA
v_call: TRBV4-3
cdr3_length: 13
j_call: TRBJ2-7
cdr3_aa: CASSLHERYEQYF

clone_size: NA
v_call: TRBV2
cdr3_length: 14
j_call: TRBJ2-5
cdr3_aa: CASTLDRQLATQYF

clone_size: NA
v_call: TRBV3-1/TRBV3-2
cdr3_length: 13
j_call: TRBJ1-2
cdr3_aa: CASSQAANYGYTF

clone_size: once
v_call: TRBV2
cdr3_length: 13
j_call: TRBJ1-2
cdr3_aa: CASSEAERLGYTF

clone_size: NA
v_call: TRBV25-1
cdr3_length: 15
j_call: TRBJ2-7
cdr3_aa: CASSELVYRGGEQYF

clone_size: NA
v_call: TRBV19
cdr3_length: 14
j_call: TRBJ1-2
cdr3_aa: CATSSDRGLYGYTF

clone_size: NA
v_call: TRBV7-2
cdr3_length: 15
j_call: TRBJ1-5
cdr3_aa: CASSLIGRGDQPQHF

clone_size: NA
v_call: TRBV28
cdr3_length: 11
j_call: TRBJ1-1
cdr3_aa: CASSSGREAFF

clone_size: NA
v_call: TRBV10-3
cdr3_length: 13
j_call: TRBJ2-7
cdr3_aa: CAISEASSYEQYF

clone_size: NA
v_call: TRBV30
cdr3_length: 14
j_call: TRBJ1-1
cdr3_aa: CAWEGLTGATEAFF

clone_size: NA
v_call: TRBV6-5
cdr3_length: 15
j_call: TRBJ2-7
cdr3_aa: CASSQGVSSSYEQYF

clone_size: once
v_call: TRBV10-3
cdr3_length: 15
j_call: TRBJ2-3
cdr3_aa: CAISQTAGLTDTQYF

clone_size: NA
v_call: TRBV6-2/TRBV6-3
cdr3_length: 14
j_call: TRBJ1-5
cdr3_aa: CASSRGEGNQPQHF

clone_size: NA
v_call: TRBV5-1
cdr3_length: 15
j_call: TRBJ2-4
cdr3_aa: CASSLESRVRDIQYF

clone_size: NA
v_call: TRBV5-1
cdr3_length: 13
j_call: TRBJ2-5
cdr3_aa: CASSLGAPGTQYF

clone_size: NA
v_call: TRBV11-3
cdr3_length: 16
j_call: TRBJ2-6
cdr3_aa: CASSPRGTAGANVLTF

clone_size: NA
v_call: TRBV28
cdr3_length: 15
j_call: TRBJ1-5
cdr3_aa: CASRPEQGVDQPQHF

clone_size: NA
v_call: TRBV5-1
cdr3_length: 18
j_call: TRBJ2-1
cdr3_aa: CASSLNSGGPGANNEQFF

clone_size: NA
v_call: TRBV10-2
cdr3_length: 17
j_call: TRBJ2-3
cdr3_aa: CASSEGLAGLATDTQYF

clone_size: NA
v_call: TRBV7-9
cdr3_length: 14
j_call: TRBJ1-5
cdr3_aa: CASSGTASNQPQHF

clone_size: NA
v_call: TRBV7-7
cdr3_length: 15
j_call: TRBJ2-5
cdr3_aa: CASSSQTGVQETQYF

clone_size: NA
v_call: TRBV5-1
cdr3_length: 14
j_call: TRBJ2-5
cdr3_aa: CASSSQGGLETQYF

clone_size: NA
v_call: TRBV18
cdr3_length: 13
j_call: TRBJ1-1
cdr3_aa: CASSPKAGAEAFF

clone_size: NA
v_call: TRBV6-5
cdr3_length: 14
j_call: TRBJ1-5
cdr3_aa: CASSYGGSNQPQHF

clone_size: NA
v_call: TRBV5-1
cdr3_length: 14
j_call: TRBJ1-2
cdr3_aa: CASSAEDGSFGYTF

clone_size: NA
v_call: TRBV5-6
cdr3_length: 13
j_call: TRBJ1-1
cdr3_aa: CASSPGTLTEAFF

clone_size: NA
v_call: TRBV5-1
cdr3_length: 13
j_call: TRBJ1-1
cdr3_aa: CASRVGPPTEAFF

clone_size: once
v_call: TRBV7-9
cdr3_length: 13
j_call: TRBJ2-7
cdr3_aa: CASSFGGFHEQYF

clone_size: NA
v_call: TRBV7-2
cdr3_length: 16
j_call: TRBJ1-4
cdr3_aa: CASSLGSSGGYEKLFF

clone_size: NA
v_call: TRBV4-2
cdr3_length: 15
j_call: TRBJ1-5
cdr3_aa: CASSQDRQSNQPQHF

clone_size: NA
v_call: TRBV30
cdr3_length: 14
j_call: TRBJ2-3
cdr3_aa: CAWRTSGGADTQYF

clone_size: NA
v_call: TRBV5-1
cdr3_length: 12
j_call: TRBJ2-2
cdr3_aa: CASNMRVGELFF

clone_size: NA
v_call: TRBV7-9
cdr3_length: 15
j_call: TRBJ1-2
cdr3_aa: CASSLQGSTNYGYTF

clone_size: once
v_call: TRBV19
cdr3_length: 13
j_call: TRBJ1-2
cdr3_aa: CASSPRVNYGYTF

clone_size: NA
v_call: TRBV19
cdr3_length: 17
j_call: TRBJ2-1
cdr3_aa: CASSIDIPGTFYNEQFF

clone_size: NA
v_call: TRBV14
cdr3_length: 17
j_call: TRBJ2-7
cdr3_aa: CASSPREGEFSSYEQYF

clone_size: NA
v_call: TRBV4-1
cdr3_length: 15
j_call: TRBJ1-2
cdr3_aa: CASSPAGQGLYGYTF

clone_size: NA
v_call: TRBV7-8
cdr3_length: 15
j_call: TRBJ1-5
cdr3_aa: CASSGPTGNNQPQHF